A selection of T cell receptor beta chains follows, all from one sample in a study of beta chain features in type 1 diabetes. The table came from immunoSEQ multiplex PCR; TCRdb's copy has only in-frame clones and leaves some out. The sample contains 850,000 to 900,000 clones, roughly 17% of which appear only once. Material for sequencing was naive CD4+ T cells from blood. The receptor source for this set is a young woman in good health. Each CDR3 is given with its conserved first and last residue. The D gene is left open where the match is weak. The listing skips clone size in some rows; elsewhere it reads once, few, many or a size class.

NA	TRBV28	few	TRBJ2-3	CASSWGGTDTQYF	TGTGCCAGCAGTTGGGGCGGGACAGATACGCAGTATTTT
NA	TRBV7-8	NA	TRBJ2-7	CASSKSRTYEQYF	TGTGCCAGCAGCAAAAGCCGTACCTACGAGCAGTACTTC
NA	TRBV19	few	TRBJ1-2	CASSIGANGGYTF	TGTGCCAGTAGTATCGGGGCGAATGGAGGCTACACCTTC
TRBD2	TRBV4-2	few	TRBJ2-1	CASSQAGPGLAGEQFF	TGTGCCAGCAGCCAAGCGGGTCCGGGACTAGCTGGTGAGCAGTTCTTC
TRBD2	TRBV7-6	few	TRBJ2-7	CASSLLADSYEQYF	TGTGCCAGCAGCCTACTAGCGGACTCCTACGAGCAGTACTTC
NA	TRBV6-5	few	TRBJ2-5	CASKSRVQETQYF	TGTGCCAGCAAGTCGCGGGTTCAAGAGACCCAGTACTTC
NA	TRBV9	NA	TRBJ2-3	CASSVHRVTDTQYF	TGTGCCAGCAGCGTACACAGGGTCACAGATACGCAGTATTTT
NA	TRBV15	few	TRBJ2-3	CATSRDSTGSSTDTQYF	TGTGCCACCAGCAGAGATTCGACGGGATCAAGCACAGATACGCAGTATTTT
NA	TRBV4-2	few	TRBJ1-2	CASGNVDKADGYTF	TGTGCCAGCGGAAATGTGGATAAGGCGGATGGCTACACCTTC
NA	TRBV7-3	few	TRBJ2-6	CASSLRGYESSGANVLTF	TGTGCCAGCAGCTTAAGAGGGTATGAAAGCTCTGGGGCCAACGTCCTGACTTTC
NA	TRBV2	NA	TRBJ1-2	CASIVRERGGYTF	TGTGCCAGCATCGTCCGGGAACGGGGTGGCTACACCTTC
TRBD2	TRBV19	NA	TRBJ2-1	CASSPFGLAGYNEQFF	TGTGCCAGTAGTCCCTTCGGACTAGCGGGGTACAATGAGCAGTTCTTC
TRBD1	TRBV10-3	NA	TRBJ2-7	CATIGDRGRLDEQYF	TGTGCCACAATAGGGGACAGGGGGCGCCTGGACGAGCAGTACTTC
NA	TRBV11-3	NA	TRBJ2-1	CASSLGLVGEQFF	TGTGCCAGCAGCTTAGGACTAGTTGGTGAGCAGTTCTTC
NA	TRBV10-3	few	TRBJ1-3	CAISDSGNTIYF	TGTGCCATCAGTGACAGTGGAAACACCATATATTTT
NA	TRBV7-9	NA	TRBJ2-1	CASRRSSYNEQFF	TGTGCCAGCAGACGGAGCTCCTACAATGAGCAGTTCTTC
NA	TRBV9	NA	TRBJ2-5	CASSDVGAPETQYF	TGTGCCAGCAGCGACGTCGGAGCGCCGGAAACCCAGTACTTC
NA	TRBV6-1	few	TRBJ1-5	CASSDRVQPQHF	TGTGCCAGCAGTGATAGGGTACAGCCCCAGCATTTT
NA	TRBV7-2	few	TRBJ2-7	CASSPVAVEQYF	TGTGCCAGCAGCCCCGTTGCCGTCGAGCAGTACTTC
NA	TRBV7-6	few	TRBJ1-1	CASSLVLEAEAFF	TGTGCCAGCAGCTTAGTTCTGGAGGCGGAAGCTTTCTTT
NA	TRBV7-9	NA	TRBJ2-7	CASSLGLHEQYF	TGTGCCAGCAGCTTAGGGTTGCACGAGCAGTACTTC
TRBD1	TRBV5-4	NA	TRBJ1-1	CASSIDRVNTEAFF	TGTGCCAGCAGCATAGACAGGGTGAACACTGAAGCTTTCTTT
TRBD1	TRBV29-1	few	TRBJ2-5	CSAPEGTASRETQYF	TGCAGCGCCCCGGAAGGGACAGCGTCAAGAGAGACCCAGTACTTC
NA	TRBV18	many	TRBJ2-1	CASSLLVQGRYNEQFF	TGTGCCAGCTCGCTCCTTGTACAGGGAAGATACAATGAGCAGTTCTTC
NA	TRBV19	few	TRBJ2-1	CASSSMGANNEQFF	TGTGCCAGTAGTTCCATGGGGGCAAACAATGAGCAGTTCTTC